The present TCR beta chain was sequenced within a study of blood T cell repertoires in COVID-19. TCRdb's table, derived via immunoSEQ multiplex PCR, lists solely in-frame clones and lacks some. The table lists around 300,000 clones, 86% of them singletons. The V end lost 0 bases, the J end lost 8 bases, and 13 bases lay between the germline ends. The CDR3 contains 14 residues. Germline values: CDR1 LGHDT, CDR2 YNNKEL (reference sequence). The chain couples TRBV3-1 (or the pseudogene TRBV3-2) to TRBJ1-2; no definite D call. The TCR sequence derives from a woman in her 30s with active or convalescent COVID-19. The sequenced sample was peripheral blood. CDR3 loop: CASSQDGGYGGYTF. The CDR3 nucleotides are TGTGCCAGCAGCCAAGATGGAGGGTACGGAGGCTACACCTTC.